This TCR beta chain was documented in a study of spatial heterogeneity in lung cancer. Across the whole study: The mean occurrence of each unique TCR and UMI combination in raw reads exceeded nine.

The germline V gene encodes CDR1 KGHDR and CDR2 SFDVKD. This CDR3 is 14 amino acids long. Trimming pared 3 bases from V and 6 bases from J, leaving 10 bases between. This clonotype is judged medium-sized. Time point denoted: sample taken at primary tumor resection. Unsorted tumor, nontumor lung tissue or cryopreserved PBMC supplied the whole RNA. TCRdb redid the calling of the 5' RACE reads with MiXCR, one entry per CDR3 protein. The table shows 7,000 or so distinct CDR3 sequences, with roughly 5% occurring only once. Sequenced material: normal lung tissue next to the tumor, taken at surgery. The chain carries TRBV24-1 and TRBJ2-2; perhaps TRBD2 as D (5 bases). The receptor was isolated from a female donor with early-stage non-small cell lung cancer. CDR3 DNA: TGTGCCACCAGTGATCGGCTAGCCCCCGGGGAGCTGTTTTTT. Amino acid sequence: CATSDRLAPGELFF.